At least ten counts were recorded for the clone carrying this TCR beta chain. Using RNA transcripts as the source, TCR beta CDR3 regions were amplified. During a first-round RT-PCR of the TCR CDR3, the HTBI primer set was used. From the multiplex PCR reads, TCRdb called clonotypes with MiXCR, one entry per CDR3 protein. Here the sample spans a few hundred thousand distinct CDR3 sequences, roughly 20% being singletons. Trimming pared 6 bases from V and 3 bases from J, leaving 20 bases between. CDR3 size: 15 residues. Germline V lookup: CDR1 SQVTM, CDR2 ANQGSEA. This specimen comes from a study of T cells in Graves' hyperthyroidism and ophthalmopathy.

Sequenced sample: blood. V usage is TRBV29-1 and J usage is TRBJ1-1; a weak D match, TRBD1 (6 bases). The sequence came from a man aged 18 to 29 with Graves' hyperthyroidism. The DNA of the CDR3 is TGCAGCGTAACGAGCCCCGGCCAGGGGTACACTGAAGCTTTCTTT. This sequence encodes CSVTSPGQGYTEAFF. Supplemented by reference TRBV29-1 and TRBJ1-1, the full variable domain reads SAVISQKPSRDICQRGTSLTIQCQVDSQVTMMFWYRQQPGQSLTLIATANQGSEATYESGFVIDKFPISRPNLTFSTLTVSNMSPEDSSIYLCSVTSPGQGYTEAFFGQGTRLTVV.